A single sample gave rise to the 27 T cell receptor beta chains below, sequenced in a study of blood T cell repertoires in COVID-19. Only in-frame clones appear in the TCRdb table, and some are missing; sequencing was by immunoSEQ multiplex PCR. There are roughly 230,000 clones in the sample; roughly 80% occur only once, and around 6.4% lies in the top ten. Source material: peripheral blood. All receptors derive from a woman in her sixties or seventies with active or convalescent COVID-19.

The chain carries TRBV27 and TRBJ1-2, with 7 bases aligning to TRBD1. V shed 3 bases and J 4 bases; nucleotides not matched to a gene: 8. CDR3 length: 15 residues. The germline gives CDR1 MNHEY, CDR2 SMNVEV (reference sequence). The CDR3 DNA follows: TGTGCCAGCAGTTTTGGGGCAGGGGGGATCTATGGCTACACCTTC. This sequence encodes CASSFGAGGIYGYTF.

The chain links TRBV21-1 to TRBJ1-3; the table's D call TRBD1 went unverified against the DNA. TRBV21-1 is designated a pseudogene. The CDR3 loop spans 18 amino acids. CDR3: CASSSKDKDSGSGNTIYF. Written as DNA, the CDR3 is TGTGCCAGCAGCAGCAAGGATAAGGACAGTGGCTCTGGAAACACCATATATTTT.

This clone was found many times. The chain recombines TRBV7-9 with TRBJ1-1; TRBD1 matches 7 bases. Germline V gene lookup returns CDR1 SEHNR and CDR2 FQNEAQ (reference sequence). V gave up 7 bases and J gave up 6 bases; unmatched junction bases: 11. The CDR3 contains 14 residues. DNA of the CDR3: TGTGCCAGCAACCACCAGGGGGTTGGGGCTGAAGCTTTCTTT. Residues: CASNHQGVGAEAFF.

The chain joins TRBV27 to TRBJ2-2, with TRBD2 identical over 7 bases. CDR3 length equals 16 residues. The germline CDR1 and CDR2 sequences are MNHEY and SMNVEV (reference sequence). V trimming: 3 bases; J trimming: 7 bases; junction bases outside the gene matches: 11. CDR3 DNA sequence: TGTGCCAGCAGTTTTGTCCCGGGAGGCCGAATCGGGGAGCTGTTTTTT. It codes for CASSFVPGGRIGELFF.

The chain links TRBV19 to TRBJ1-1; D gene uncertain. V was clipped by 11 bases and J by 2 bases, with 9 bases between them. This CDR3 has 11 residues. Germline V gene data show CDR1 as LNHDA and CDR2 as SQIVND (reference sequence). This CDR3 reads CACSLNTEAFF. As DNA, the CDR3 is TGTGCCTGCTCACTTAACACTGAAGCTTTCTTT.

The chain carries TRBV14 and TRBJ2-3; no clear D gene. This CDR3 is 14 amino acids long. Per the germline V gene, CDR1 is SGHDN and CDR2 is FVKESK. The V end lost 4 bases, the J end lost 5 bases, and 13 bases lay between the germline ends. The CDR3 region is CASSRRQAGDTQYF. CDR3 nucleotides: TGTGCCAGCAGCCGGCGCCAGGCCGGAGATACGCAGTATTTT.

The chain has TRBV30 and TRBJ2-1, with 8 bases matching TRBD2. This CDR3 has 12 residues. Per germline, CDR1 GTSNPN and CDR2 SVGIG (reference sequence). Trimming cost V 0 bases and J 11 bases; bases outside gene matches: 3. The CDR3 protein is CAWSVTSVQQFF. The CDR3 DNA reads TGTGCCTGGAGTGTGACTAGCGTCCAGCAGTTCTTC.

The chain is built from TRBV30 and TRBJ2-3; D remains unclear. This CDR3 is built from 13 residues. Germline V gene lookup returns CDR1 GTSNPN and CDR2 SVGIG (reference sequence). Trimming cost V 1 base and J 5 bases, with 10 bases left between them. As DNA, the CDR3 is TGTGCCTGGAGTGAAACCCTAAGAGATACGCAGTATTTT. It encodes CAWSETLRDTQYF.

The chain is built from TRBV20-1 and TRBJ2-2; tentatively, D is TRBD1 (6 bases). With 6 bases removed from V and 7 bases from J, the gap between germline ends came to 9 bases. This CDR3 comprises 11 residues. Looked up from germline, CDR1 is DFQATT and CDR2 is SNEGSKA (reference sequence). CDR3 nucleotide sequence: TGCAGTGCCACACAGGGCGGGGAGCTGTTTTTT. Residues: CSATQGGELFF.

The V and J genes are TRBV6-1 and TRBJ1-1; D unclear. Germline lookup yields CDR1 MNHNS and CDR2 SASEGT. The V and J ends lost 1 base and 5 bases respectively, with 17 bases between them. CDR3 length equals 16 residues. This chain's CDR3 is CASSEGVGGVRTEAFF. The CDR3 DNA reads TGTGCCAGCAGTGAAGGGGTAGGCGGGGTGAGAACTGAAGCTTTCTTT.

This rearrangement joins TRBV27 to TRBJ2-5; D gene uncertain. The V end was cut by 0 bases, the J end by 5 bases, with 10 bases between. This CDR3 has 14 amino acids. Germline V gene sequence: CDR1 MNHEY, CDR2 SMNVEV (reference sequence). CDR3 amino acids: CASSLSWSTETQYF. CDR3 nucleotides: TGTGCCAGCAGTTTATCGTGGAGTACGGAGACCCAGTACTTC.

The chain uses TRBV6-6 and TRBJ2-1, with D possibly being TRBD2 (7 bases). Germline loops: CDR1 MNHNY, CDR2 SVGAGI (reference sequence). The CDR3 runs 16 residues. Trimming shortened V by 2 bases and J by 10 bases, and 21 bases separated the two germline ends. The CDR3 loop reads CASSYPKRGGAVEQFF. The DNA for the CDR3 is TGTGCCAGCAGTTACCCAAAAAGGGGGGGGGCAGTCGAGCAGTTCTTC.

The CDR3 sequence: CASSGRGGDTEAFF. CDR3 sequence (DNA): TGTGCCAGCAGTGGCCGAGGGGGAGATACTGAAGCTTTCTTT. The rearrangement links TRBV2 to TRBJ1-1; TRBD1 is a possible D gene (6 bases). Trimming took 4 bases from V and 5 from J, leaving 14 bases between them. From germline, CDR1 is SNHLY and CDR2 FYNNEI. This CDR3 spans 14 amino acids.

The V call is TRBV15, the J call TRBJ2-1, with TRBD2 matching 13 bases. The CDR3 has 17 residues. CDR1 and CDR2 (germline): LNHNV, YYDKDF (reference sequence). The trim removed 5 bases at V and 7 bases at J, leaving 11 bases unmatched. Written as DNA, the CDR3 is TGTGCCACCAGCGGCGGGACTAGCGGGACGACTAGGAATGAGCAGTTCTTC. It specifies CATSGGTSGTTRNEQFF. Variable domain in full (rest from reference TRBV15 and TRBJ2-1): DAMVIQNPRYQVTQFGKPVTLSCSQTLNHNVMYWYQQKSSQAPKLLFHYYDKDFNNEADTPDNFQSRRPNTSFCFLDIRSPGLGDTAMYLCATSGGTSGTTRNEQFFGPGTRLTVL.

V is TRBV28 and J is TRBJ1-4, with a weak D call TRBD1 (5 bases). Germline V gene lookup returns CDR1 MDHEN and CDR2 SYDVKM. The length of the CDR3 is 16 residues. Trimming cost V 4 bases and J 8 bases, with 20 bases left between them. The CDR3, as DNA: TGTGCCAGCAGTTCCCCGGGGGGGGTCGTCAAGGAAAAACTGTTTTTT. Amino acid sequence: CASSSPGGVVKEKLFF.

The rearrangement uses TRBV4-1 and TRBJ2-1; 7 positions match TRBD2. This CDR3 has 17 residues. CDR1 is MGHRA and CDR2 is YSYEKL in the germline V gene. V trimming: 3 bases; J trimming: 4 bases; junction bases outside the gene matches: 12. CDR3 DNA sequence: TGCGCCAGCAGCCACCCGGGAGGCTACGAGACTTACAATGAGCAGTTCTTC. Its protein product is CASSHPGGYETYNEQFF.

The chain is built from TRBV5-6 and TRBJ2-4, with D uncertain. The germline CDR1 and CDR2 sequences are SGHDT and YYEEEE. Trimming removed 2 bases from V and 0 bases from J, with 6 bases in between. This CDR3 is built from 14 residues. The CDR3, as DNA: TGTGCCAGCAGCTTCCAGTTAGCCAAAAACATTCAGTACTTC. This translates into CASSFQLAKNIQYF. The variable domain in full, completed from reference TRBV5-6 and TRBJ2-4, reads DAGVTQSPTHLIKTRGQQVTLRCSPKSGHDTVSWYQQALGQGPQFIFQYYEEEERQRGNFPDRFSGHQFPNYSSELNVNALLLGDSALYLCASSFQLAKNIQYFGAGTRLSVL.

This clone came up a few times. V is TRBV27 and J is TRBJ2-2; 9 bases match TRBD1. V lost 8 bases, J lost 4 bases, and 14 bases stayed unmatched. Germline loops: CDR1 MNHEY, CDR2 SMNVEV (reference sequence). The CDR3 totals 17 residues. CDR3 sequence: CASQGTGIRLITGELFF. In nucleotides, the CDR3 is TGTGCCAGCCAAGGGACAGGGATTAGACTAATCACCGGGGAGCTGTTTTTT.

The rearrangement uses TRBV11-2 and TRBJ1-1; D unclear. The germline V gene has CDR1 SGHAT and CDR2 FQNNGV. CDR3 size: 14 residues. Deletions cut 1 base from V and 1 base from J, with 7 bases between. This CDR3 reads CASSLGRENTEAFF. For the CDR3, the DNA is TGTGCCAGCAGCTTAGGTCGGGAGAACACTGAAGCTTTCTTT.

CDR3 sequence: CASSEWSGGALEQFF. The CDR3 DNA reads as TGTGCCAGCAGTGAATGGAGCGGGGGGGCCCTTGAGCAGTTCTTC. V usage is TRBV6-1 and J usage is TRBJ2-1; 10 bases line up with TRBD2. This CDR3 has 15 amino acids. Germline V lookup: CDR1 MNHNS, CDR2 SASEGT. Trimming took 2 bases from V and 9 from J; bases not matched to a gene: 7.

V usage is TRBV19 and J usage is TRBJ2-4; 7 bases agree with TRBD2. CDR1 LNHDA and CDR2 SQIVND come from the germline V gene (reference sequence). CDR3 length: 13 amino acids. Unmatched junction bases numbered 3, after V lost 3 bases and J lost 7 bases. Here the CDR3 reads CASSIPAGNIQYF. The CDR3 nucleotides read TGTGCCAGTAGTATCCCAGCGGGGAACATTCAGTACTTC. Full variable domain (missing parts from reference TRBV19 and TRBJ2-4): DGGITQSPKYLFRKEGQNVTLSCEQNLNHDAMYWYRQDPGQGLRLIYYSQIVNDFQKGDIAEGYSVSREKKESFPLTVTSAQKNPTAFYLCASSIPAGNIQYFGAGTRLSVL.

The chain combines TRBV29-1 with TRBJ1-2; D unclear. Germline V gene lookup returns CDR1 SQVTM and CDR2 ANQGSEA. The CDR3 has 11 amino acids. Trimming left V 3 bases short and J 8 bases short, with 10 bases between. As DNA, the CDR3 is TGCAGCGTTGATCGAGGGAACGGCTACACCTTC. Protein product: CSVDRGNGYTF.

The V gene is TRBV5-1, the J gene TRBJ2-7; 11 nucleotides agree with TRBD1. The ends lost 3 bases at V and 3 bases at J; junction bases unmatched: 5. Germline values: CDR1 SGHRS, CDR2 YFSETQ. CDR3 size: 15 residues. CDR3 DNA: TGCGCCAGCAGCTCAGGACAGGGGGCATTCTACGAGCAGTACTTC. Translating it yields CASSSGQGAFYEQYF.

This clone was seen a handful of times. The V call is TRBV4-1, the J call TRBJ2-1; 7 bases align to TRBD2. The germline V gene encodes CDR1 MGHRA and CDR2 YSYEKL. The CDR3 extends over 12 amino acids. V lost 1 base, J lost 9 bases, and 0 bases stayed unmatched. Here the CDR3 reads CASSQGGGEQFF. Written as DNA, the CDR3 is TGCGCCAGCAGCCAAGGCGGGGGTGAGCAGTTCTTC.

The chain recombines TRBV5-1 with TRBJ2-7; a weak D match, TRBD2 (5 bases). CDR1 is SGHRS and CDR2 is YFSETQ in the germline V gene. This CDR3 has 15 amino acids. The V end lost 4 bases, the J end lost 3 bases, and 17 bases lay between the germline ends. The chain's CDR3 is CASSPGNAAIYEQYV. CDR3 nucleotides: TGCGCCAGCAGCCCGGGGAACGCCGCCATCTACGAGCAGTACGTC.

In its sample, this clone was seen once. The CDR3 is CASSLQGVKDTQYF. The DNA of the CDR3 is TGTGCCAGCAGCTTGCAGGGGGTGAAGGATACGCAGTATTTT. The chain uses TRBV5-4 and TRBJ2-3; 7 bases map to TRBD1. Germline CDR1 is SGHNT and CDR2 is YYREEE (reference sequence). V lost 1 base to trimming and J lost 6 bases; unmatched junction nucleotides: 5. This CDR3 contains 14 residues.

This clone appeared a few times. The gene calls are TRBV30 and TRBJ2-1; TRBD1 is a possible D gene (7 bases). CDR3 length: 13 amino acids. Germline V CDR1 and CDR2: GTSNPN, SVGIG (reference sequence). Trimming shortened V by 3 bases and J by 8 bases, and 14 bases separated the two germline ends. The CDR3 DNA reads TGTGCCTGGAGAGACAGGGCGGGGTATGAGCAGTTCTTC. Protein product: CAWRDRAGYEQFF.